This T cell receptor beta chain was captured in a study of CD8+ T cells in alopecia areata. Extraction of RNA preceded its reverse transcription into cDNA, which served as the sequencing template. Sequenced by immunoSEQ multiplex PCR; TCRdb stores in-frame clones only, minus some. The repertoire holds roughly 250,000 clones, with approximately 60% as singletons. This CDR3 comprises 14 residues. Germline loops: CDR1 SGHTA, CDR2 FQGNSA. V shed 5 bases and J 5 bases; nucleotides not matched to a gene: 7. The table lists this clone with a count of one. Its matching antigen is unknown. Treatment here: oral pan-JAK inhibitor, 5-10 mg twice daily. Those with alopecia areata gave lesional scalp punch biopsies and peripheral blood. Study-wide results and caveats: Having just one nonresponder leaves the connection between baseline CD8+ expansion and response unresolved.

Material: CD4+ T cells sorted from blood, obtained around week 54, from a patient treated with tofacitinib. This rearrangement joins TRBV7-2 to TRBJ2-5, with TRBD1 identical over 8 bases. The sequence came from a human donor with alopecia areata. The CDR3 protein is CASSRTGPEETQYF. CDR3 bases: TGTGCCAGCAGCCGGACAGGGCCTGAGGAGACCCAGTACTTC.